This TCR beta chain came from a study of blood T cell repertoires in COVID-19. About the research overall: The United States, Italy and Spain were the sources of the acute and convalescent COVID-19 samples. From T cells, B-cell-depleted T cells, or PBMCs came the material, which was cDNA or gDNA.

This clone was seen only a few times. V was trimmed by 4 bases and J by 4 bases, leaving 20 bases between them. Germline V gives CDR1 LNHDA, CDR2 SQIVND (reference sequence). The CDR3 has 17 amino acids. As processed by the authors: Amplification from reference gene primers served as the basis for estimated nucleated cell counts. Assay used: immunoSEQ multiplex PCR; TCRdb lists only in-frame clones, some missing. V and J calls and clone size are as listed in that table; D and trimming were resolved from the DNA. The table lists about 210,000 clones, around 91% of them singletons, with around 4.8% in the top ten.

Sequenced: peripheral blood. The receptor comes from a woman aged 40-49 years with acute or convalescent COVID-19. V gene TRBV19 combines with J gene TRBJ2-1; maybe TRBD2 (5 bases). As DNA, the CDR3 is TGTGCCAGTAGTACAACCCAGAGGGCGGTTATATACAATGAGCAGTTCTTC. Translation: CASSTTQRAVIYNEQFF.